Detailed here is one TCR beta chain. A sample-barcoded 5' primer and a J-beta primer mix were used in a second PCR of about 6 to 11 cycles. TCRdb reprocessed the 5' RACE reads via MiXCR and lists one record per CDR3 protein. The table shows 1.5 million to 2 million distinct CDR3 sequences, with 39% occurring only once. This entry comes from a study of blood T cells in healthy people across ages. Germline V gene lookup returns CDR1 LNHNV and CDR2 YYDKDF (reference sequence). This CDR3 contains 13 residues. This TCR derives from a human donor in good health. Material for sequencing was blood. The chain has TRBV15 and TRBJ2-4, with 7 positions matching TRBD1. The closer fit of TRBJ2-5 to the DNA end suggests the J call may be wrong. The DNA for the CDR3 is TGTGCCACCAGCAGAGAAGAGGGGGCGACCCAGTACTTC. This gives the protein CATSREEGATQYF.